This T cell receptor (beta chain) was recovered during a study of cytomegalovirus exposure and HLA in healthy donors. The PCR employed 60 Vbeta primers together with 13 Jbeta primers. Profiled with immunoSEQ multiplex PCR; TCRdb holds only in-frame clones, not every one. The sample holds 150,000 to 200,000 clones, almost 85% seen once. This CDR3 comprises 19 residues. Concerning this clone itself: Its specificity is unknown.

General study results and limits: The analysis excluded some indistinguishable V segments, including TRBV6-2 and TRBV6-3. In a later analysis, V- and J-gene trimming of beta chains associated with a DCLRE1C missense variant, replicated independently. Clonal expansion, a later analysis showed, was greater in HLA-associated TCR beta chains than in equally common others. A later analysis by the authors found several of the most significant clusters apparently linked to common viral pathogens.

The source of this sequence is a woman aged 50 to 60 in good health and CMV-seronegative. The J gene is TRBJ2-1, the V gene TRBV21-1; TRBD1, the table's D call, was not compared with the DNA. TRBV21-1 is deemed a pseudogene. The sequenced sample was PBMCs. CDR3: CASSKASKPPTGVGDEQFF. Here the CDR3 DNA reads TGTGCCAGCAGCAAAGCCTCCAAACCTCCCACAGGGGTTGGGGATGAGCAGTTCTTC.